This T cell receptor (beta chain) was sequenced in a study of Graves' ophthalmopathy and Graves' hyperthyroidism. Overall study results and limits: In blood appeared most of the expanded thyroid clonotypes whose frequency exceeded 0.001.

Presentation of ophthalmopathy in the donors involved moderate-to-severe activity, CAS ≥3, NOSPECS ≥4 and a duration under 3 months. None of the included patients had other autoimmune diseases, uncontrolled infections, pregnancy or lactation, as these led to exclusion. RNA transcripts were the template, and TCR beta CDR3 regions were amplified from them. An initial RT-PCR round employing HTBI primers preceded a second-round multiplex PCR. MiXCR, applied by TCRdb to the multiplex PCR reads, yields one record per CDR3 protein. This repertoire shows roughly 400,000 distinct CDR3 sequences, about a sixth found once; its top ten account for about 1.4%. This clonotype was detected ten times or more. Antigen: not known. This CDR3 has 15 residues. CDR1 SGHAT and CDR2 FQDESV come from the germline V gene (reference sequence). V gave up 4 bases and J gave up 4 bases, with 16 bases separating them.

This sequence joins TRBV11-1 and TRBJ1-1; D perhaps matches TRBD1 (6 bases). Sequencing was carried out using peripheral blood. The receptor was isolated from a woman younger than 30 with Graves' ophthalmopathy. CDR3: CASSSPSRGTTEAFF. In DNA, the CDR3 is TGTGCCAGCAGCTCCCCTTCGAGGGGGACCACTGAAGCTTTCTTT.